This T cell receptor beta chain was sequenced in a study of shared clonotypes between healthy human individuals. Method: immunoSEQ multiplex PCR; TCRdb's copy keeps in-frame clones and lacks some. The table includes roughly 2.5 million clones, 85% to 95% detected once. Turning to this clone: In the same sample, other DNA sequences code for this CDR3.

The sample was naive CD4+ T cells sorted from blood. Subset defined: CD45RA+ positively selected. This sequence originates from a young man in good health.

CDR3 sequence reads: CASSRDRANQPQHF. CDR3 nucleotide sequence: TGTGCCAGCAGTCGCGACAGGGCCAATCAGCCCCAGCATTTT. The chain couples TRBV6-5 to TRBJ1-5; 7 bases match TRBD1. Germline values: CDR1 MNHEY, CDR2 SVGAGI. CDR3 size: 14 residues. V lost 5 bases, J lost 3 bases, and 4 bases stayed unmatched.